What follows are 20 T cell receptor beta chains derived from one specimen sequenced in a study of cytomegalovirus exposure and HLA in healthy donors. The PCR employed 60 Vbeta primers together with 13 Jbeta primers. Assay used: immunoSEQ multiplex PCR; TCRdb lists only in-frame clones, some missing. The sample contains about 200,000 clones, over 80% of which appear only once. Source material: PBMCs. The receptors here all came from a boy between 2 and 10 years old in good health and CMV-seronegative.

The sample holds one count of this clone. The chain couples TRBV25-1 to TRBJ2-7; 7 bases line up with TRBD2. With 7 bases clipped from V and 3 bases from J, the junction kept 21 bases outside the gene matches. Germline CDR1 is MGHDK and CDR2 is SYGVNS. This CDR3 is 18 amino acids long. The CDR3 loop reads CASTRPGQRSVAGYEQYF. In DNA form, the CDR3 reads TGTGCCAGCACCCGGCCAGGGCAGCGTAGTGTAGCGGGCTACGAGCAGTACTTC.

This clone showed up just a few times. The chain combines TRBV4-2 with TRBJ2-7, with 8 bases aligning to TRBD1. J lost 3 bases, V lost 0 bases, and 4 bases had no gene match. The CDR3 sequence is 15 residues long. Per the germline V gene, CDR1 is LGHNA and CDR2 is YNFKEQ. The DNA for the CDR3 is TGTGCCAGCAGCCAAGATAGGGGACAGGACTACGAGCAGTACTTC. Its translation: CASSQDRGQDYEQYF.

The CDR3 bases are TGTGCCTGGAGGGGGGGGACAGGGGTACCCGGGGAGCTGTTTTTT. Protein sequence: CAWRGGTGVPGELFF. V is TRBV30 and J is TRBJ2-2; 10 bases are shared with TRBD1. The V segment lost 3 bases and the J segment 6 bases; nucleotides outside the gene matches: 7. CDR3 size: 15 residues. Germline loops: CDR1 GTSNPN, CDR2 SVGIG (reference sequence). The full variable domain, in which reference TRBV30 and TRBJ2-2 provide the parts outside the CDR3, is SQTIHQWPATLVQPVGSPLSLECTVEGTSNPNLYWYRQAAGRGLQLLFYSVGIGQISSEVPQNLSASRPQDRQFILSSKKLLLSDSGFYLCAWRGGTGVPGELFFGEGSRLTVL.

The chain combines TRBV11-1 with TRBJ2-1; 10 nucleotides match TRBD1. Germline CDR1 reads SGHAT; CDR2 reads FQDESV (reference sequence). The CDR3 covers 15 residues. After removal of 5 bases from V and 4 bases from J, the junction contained 5 bases not matched to a gene. CDR3 in amino acids: CASSPDRGQYNEQFF. The CDR3, as DNA: TGTGCCAGCAGCCCCGACAGGGGGCAATACAATGAGCAGTTCTTC.

The V gene is TRBV5-1, the J gene TRBJ2-5, with 9 bases matching TRBD1. The trim removed 7 bases at V and 5 bases at J, leaving 12 bases unmatched. Germline CDR1 SGHRS, CDR2 YFSETQ. The CDR3 length is 15 residues. This CDR3 reads CASQEPGQGSETQYF. The CDR3 DNA reads TGCGCCAGCCAGGAACCGGGACAGGGAAGCGAGACCCAGTACTTC. The variable domain in full, completed from reference TRBV5-1 and TRBJ2-5, reads KAGVTQTPRYLIKTRGQQVTLSCSPISGHRSVSWYQQTPGQGLQFLFEYFSETQRNKGNFPGRFSGRQFSNSRSEMNVSTLELGDSALYLCASQEPGQGSETQYFGPGTRLLVL.

The V call is TRBV5-1, the J call TRBJ2-1, with D possibly TRBD2 on 6 matching bases. The CDR3 loop spans 14 amino acids. Per germline, CDR1 SGHRS and CDR2 YFSETQ. V was trimmed by 4 bases and J by 4 bases, leaving 12 bases between them. CDR3 sequence reads: CASSPSEGYNEQFF. In nucleotides, the CDR3 is TGCGCCAGCAGCCCCTCGGAGGGTTACAATGAGCAGTTCTTC.

V gene TRBV5-4 combines with J gene TRBJ1-1; weak D call: TRBD1 (5 bases). The germline V gene encodes CDR1 SGHNT and CDR2 YYREEE (reference sequence). This CDR3 has 16 amino acids. The germline V and J ends were trimmed by 6 bases and 0 bases, with 18 bases remaining between them. The CDR3 DNA reads TGTGCCAGCACCAACGTCGGGGGTCCCATGAACACTGAAGCTTTCTTT. Translated: CASTNVGGPMNTEAFF.

The count of this clone is one. Distinct nucleotide sequences in the sample also encode this CDR3. The chain uses TRBV5-1 and TRBJ2-5; the match to TRBD2 covers 9 bases. Trimming took 4 bases from V and 5 from J; bases not matched to a gene: 9. Germline CDR1 reads SGHRS; CDR2 reads YFSETQ. The CDR3 consists of 15 residues. The CDR3 region has the DNA TGCGCCAGCAGCCAGACGGGACTAGCAGCTGAGACCCAGTACTTC. Translation gives CASSQTGLAAETQYF.

V is TRBV19 and J is TRBJ1-5; 9 bases agree with TRBD1. V dropped 5 bases and J dropped 14; count of bases not matched to a gene: 7. The CDR3 has 12 amino acids. Germline values: CDR1 LNHDA, CDR2 SQIVND (reference sequence). In DNA form, the CDR3 reads TGTGCCAGTAGTTCACGGACAGGGGAGAAGCATTTT. Translation: CASSSRTGEKHF.

Remarks on this clone: One end of the junction does not line up with germline, which may come from a read error. The gene calls are TRBV7-7 and TRBJ2-7, with a weak D call TRBD1 (7 bases). This CDR3 spans 13 amino acids. In germline, CDR1 is SSHAT, CDR2 FNYEAQ (reference sequence). The CDR3 loop reads CASSLPQGGEQYF. As DNA, the CDR3 is TGTGCTAGCAGCTTGCCCCAGGGGGGCGAGCAGTACTTC.

This chain joins TRBV7-6 and TRBJ2-7, with D perhaps TRBD2 (7 bases). This CDR3 has 14 residues. Germline CDR1 and CDR2: SGHVS and FNYEAQ. Trimming left V 5 bases short and J 2 bases short, with 13 bases between. CDR3: CASSQGGDAYEQYF. The DNA of the CDR3 is TGTGCCAGCAGCCAAGGGGGGGATGCCTACGAGCAGTACTTC.

The rearrangement links TRBV4-2 to TRBJ2-5; the D gene is possibly TRBD1 (5 bases). V was clipped by 0 bases and J by 5 bases, with 13 bases between them. This CDR3 spans 15 amino acids. Germline values: CDR1 LGHNA, CDR2 YNFKEQ. CDR3 DNA sequence: TGTGCCAGCAGCCAAGATAGTGACAGCCACGAGACCCAGTACTTC. Its translation: CASSQDSDSHETQYF.

This chain links TRBV9 with TRBJ1-6, with TRBD1 matching 9 bases. The CDR3 covers 15 residues. The germline V gene encodes CDR1 SGDLS and CDR2 YYNGEE. V gave up 0 bases and J gave up 10 bases; unmatched junction bases: 5. CDR3 sequence reads: CASSVAGTGLSPLHF. In DNA form, the CDR3 reads TGTGCCAGCAGCGTAGCCGGGACAGGGTTGTCACCCCTCCACTTT.

The gene calls are TRBV25-1 and TRBJ1-2, with no clear D. The V gene's germline CDR1 is MGHDK and CDR2 SYGVNS. V was trimmed by 1 base and J by 13 bases, leaving 19 bases between them. This CDR3 comprises 14 residues. This CDR3 reads CASSELPAGPAVTF. The CDR3 DNA follows: TGTGCCAGCAGTGAATTACCGGCGGGCCCCGCGGTCACCTTC.

The chain couples TRBV9 to TRBJ2-5; 10 positions agree with TRBD2. CDR1 and CDR2 from the germline V gene are SGDLS and YYNGEE. The CDR3 extends over 18 amino acids. The trim removed 0 bases at V and 5 bases at J, leaving 13 bases unmatched. In DNA form, the CDR3 reads TGTGCCAGCAGCGTAGTCGGAGCGGGGGGGCGTGATAGGGAGACCCAGTACTTC. It yields the protein CASSVVGAGGRDRETQYF. Full variable domain (missing parts from reference TRBV9 and TRBJ2-5): DSGVTQTPKHLITATGQRVTLRCSPRSGDLSVYWYQQSLDQGLQFLIQYYNGEERAKGNILERFSAQQFPDLHSELNLSSLELGDSALYFCASSVVGAGGRDRETQYFGPGTRLLVL.

CDR3 bases: TGTGCCAGCAGAGACAGGGCGAGCACTGAAGCTTTCTTT. It is translated as CASRDRASTEAFF. V usage is TRBV2 and J usage is TRBJ1-1, with 7 bases that match TRBD1. Germline V gives CDR1 SNHLY, CDR2 FYNNEI. The CDR3 length is 13 residues. V lost 6 bases, J lost 4 bases, and 5 bases stayed unmatched. Full variable domain (rest looked up from reference TRBV2 and TRBJ1-1): EPEVTQTPSHQVTQMGQEVILRCVPISNHLYFYWYRQILGQKVEFLVSFYNNEISEKSEIFDDQFSVERPDGSNFTLKIRSTKLEDSAMYFCASRDRASTEAFFGQGTRLTVV.

This rearrangement joins TRBV19 to TRBJ2-2; TRBD1 matches 7 bases. Germline V lookup: CDR1 LNHDA, CDR2 SQIVND (reference sequence). The CDR3 runs to 14 residues. With 3 bases clipped from V and 4 bases from J, the junction kept 2 bases outside the gene matches. In nucleotides, the CDR3 is TGTGCCAGTAGTATGGGACAGCGCACCGGGGAGCTGTTTTTT. Amino acids: CASSMGQRTGELFF.

The V gene is TRBV6-5, the J gene TRBJ2-7; TRBD1 matches 7 bases. The CDR3 has 15 amino acids. Germline CDR1 and CDR2: MNHEY and SVGAGI. V lost 0 bases and J lost 3; bases outside the gene matches: 5. CDR3: CASSYSNRGIYEQYF. DNA for the CDR3: TGTGCCAGCAGTTACTCGAACAGGGGAATCTACGAGCAGTACTTC.

The chain employs TRBV10-2 and TRBJ1-5; D is ambiguous. CDR1 WSHSY and CDR2 SAAADI come from the germline V gene. The CDR3 totals 12 residues. Trimming shortened V by 0 bases and J by 7 bases, and 4 bases separated the two germline ends. CDR3 amino acids: CASSESLQPQHF. The CDR3, as DNA: TGCGCCAGCAGTGAGTCCTTACAGCCCCAGCATTTT.

The J gene is TRBJ2-7, the V gene TRBV11-1; 12 bases line up with TRBD2. The CDR3 spans 18 residues. CDR1 is SGHAT, CDR2 FQDESV, per germline (reference sequence). V shed 1 base, J shed 1 base, and the junction held 8 bases outside the gene matches. For the CDR3, the DNA is TGTGCCAGCAGCTTAGGCCTTGGTCTAGCGGGAGGGTCCTACGAGCAGTACTTC. It codes for CASSLGLGLAGGSYEQYF.